This record covers a single T cell receptor beta chain. Which antigen it targets is not known. Per-nucleotide qualities are absent, and no much larger clonotype sits a single base away. This entry is derived from a study of OX40 agonist ivuxolimab in advanced cancers. Background on the whole study: The costimulatory receptor OX40 (CD134) was targeted by ivuxolimab, a fully human IgG2 agonistic monoclonal antibody. A male proportion of about 79% and a mean age of around 60 years, ranging from about 23 to 90, were recorded for the dose-escalation cohort. The paper reports the monotherapy dose-escalation portion (N of about 47 patients) of the phase I ivuxolimab trial. Prior anti-PD-1, anti-PD-L1 or anti-CTLA-4 therapy was permitted, and checkpoint inhibitors had been received by around 40% of dose-escalation patients. The point of sequencing TCRbeta in the periphery was to test whether ivuxolimab changed TCR sequence diversity and drove clonal T-cell expansion. Intravenous ivuxolimab was administered to patients every 2 weeks at six dose levels: 0.01, 0.1, 0.3, 1.5, 3 and 10 mg/kg. Among the roughly 50 dose-escalation patients, around 20 had hepatocellular carcinoma, around 15 melanoma, 9 renal cell carcinoma and 9 head and neck cancer. Partial responses occurred in three dose-escalation patients: two with cutaneous melanoma and one with hepatocellular carcinoma. General findings and caveats noted by the study authors: Low levels of normalized T-cell clonal expansion were also seen in some patients who did not respond. Which antigens the clonally expanded peripheral T cells were specific for was not determined. In the 0.1-3.0 mg/kg groups, partial responders had among the lowest normalized peripheral clonal expansion, particularly in CD8+ T cells. On average, CD8+ T cells showed more expanded clones than CD4+ T cells after ivuxolimab. Clonal expansion of both CD4+ and CD8+ blood T cells was observed from baseline to week 6 at doses 0.1 to 3.0 mg/kg.

Genomic DNA was isolated from the sorted cells so that the TCRbeta CDR3 region could be sequenced. The immunoSEQ Assay was used to sequence the TCRbeta CDR3 regions. The source is immuneACCESS, and TCRdb retained only in-frame sequences with V and J called. Part of the clones is not carried over; for the studies checked, unresolved V genes explain less than half of this, and the remainder is unexplained. Recorded for this sample are around 60,000 clones; roughly four fifths of them occurred a single time. Roughly 1.5% of the sample lies in the top ten. Trimming costs V 0 bases and J 3 bases, and their ends lie 14 bases apart. Taken from cysteine to phenylalanine, the CDR3 has 16 residues. Kept here is only the CDR3 DNA, which spans 48 bases and is read in frame from base 1. CDR1 and CDR2, looked up from the germline V gene, are LGHNA and YNFKEQ. The trial excluded patients who had a history of autoimmune disease or were on systemic immunosuppression. Peripheral blood for TCR sequencing was collected from all dose cohorts at baseline, on cycle 4 day 1, and on cycle 7 day 1. The samples were drawn from a first-in-human, open-label, multicenter phase I dose-escalation trial of ivuxolimab. The trial enrolled adults with locally advanced or metastatic head and neck squamous cell, hepatocellular, melanoma or renal cell carcinoma. CD4+ and CD8+ T cells were sorted separately from peripheral blood before TCR sequencing.

The source of this sequence is an adult with an advanced solid tumor such as melanoma, head and neck, liver or kidney cancer. Sequences were derived from CD4+ or CD8+ T cells sorted from blood, sampled in a trial of the OX40 agonist ivuxolimab. The chain couples TRBV4-2 to TRBJ1-2; TRBD1 is a possible D gene, resting on 5 matching bases. In nucleotides, the sequence is TGTGCCAGCAGCCAAGATCCCAGGGTGGGGGACTATGGCTACACCTTC. This sequence encodes CASSQDPRVGDYGYTF.